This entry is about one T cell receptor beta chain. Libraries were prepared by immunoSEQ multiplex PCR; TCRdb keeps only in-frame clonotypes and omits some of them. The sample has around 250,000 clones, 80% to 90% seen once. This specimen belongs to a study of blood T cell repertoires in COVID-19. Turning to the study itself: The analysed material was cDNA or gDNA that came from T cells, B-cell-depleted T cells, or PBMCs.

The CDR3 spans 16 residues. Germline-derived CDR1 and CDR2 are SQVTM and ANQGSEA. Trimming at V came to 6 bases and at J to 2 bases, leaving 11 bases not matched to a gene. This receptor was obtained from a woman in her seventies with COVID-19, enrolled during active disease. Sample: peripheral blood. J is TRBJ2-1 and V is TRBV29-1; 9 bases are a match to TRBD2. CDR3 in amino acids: CSVVNLAGDTYNEQFF. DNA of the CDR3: TGCAGCGTCGTGAATTTAGCGGGAGACACCTACAATGAGCAGTTCTTC.